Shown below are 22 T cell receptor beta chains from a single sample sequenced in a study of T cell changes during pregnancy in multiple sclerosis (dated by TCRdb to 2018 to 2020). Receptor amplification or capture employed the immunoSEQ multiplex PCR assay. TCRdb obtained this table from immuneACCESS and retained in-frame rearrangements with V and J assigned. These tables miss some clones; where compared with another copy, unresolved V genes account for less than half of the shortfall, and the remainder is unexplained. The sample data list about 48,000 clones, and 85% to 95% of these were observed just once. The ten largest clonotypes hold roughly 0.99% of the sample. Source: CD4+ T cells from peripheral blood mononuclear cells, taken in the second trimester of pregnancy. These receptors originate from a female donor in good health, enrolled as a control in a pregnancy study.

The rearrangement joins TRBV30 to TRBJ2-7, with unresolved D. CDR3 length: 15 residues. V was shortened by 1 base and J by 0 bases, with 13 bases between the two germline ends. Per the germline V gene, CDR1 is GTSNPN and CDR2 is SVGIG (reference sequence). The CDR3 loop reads CAWSAQALSSYEQYF. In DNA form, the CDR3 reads TGTGCCTGGAGTGCACAAGCGCTCAGCTCCTACGAGCAGTACTTC.

CDR3 nucleotides: TGTGCCAGCAGCTTGGAGCCAGGGGGAGGCTACACCTTC. Protein: CASSLEPGGGYTF. J is TRBJ1-2 and V is TRBV5-5; 7 bases are a match to TRBD1. V lost 0 bases and J lost 8; bases outside the gene matches: 4. Germline loops: CDR1 SGHKS, CDR2 YYEKEE (reference sequence). CDR3 length equals 13 residues.

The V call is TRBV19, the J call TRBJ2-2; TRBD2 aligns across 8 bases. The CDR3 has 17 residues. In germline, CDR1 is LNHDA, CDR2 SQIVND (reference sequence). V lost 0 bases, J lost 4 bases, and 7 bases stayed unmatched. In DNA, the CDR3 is TGTGCCAGTAGTATAGACCGGGGGGGCGCTTCCACCGGGGAGCTGTTTTTT. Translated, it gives CASSIDRGGASTGELFF.

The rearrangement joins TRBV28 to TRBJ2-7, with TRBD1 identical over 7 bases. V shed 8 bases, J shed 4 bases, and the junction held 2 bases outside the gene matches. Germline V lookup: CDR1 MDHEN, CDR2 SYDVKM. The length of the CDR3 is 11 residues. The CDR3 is CASLTGYEQYF. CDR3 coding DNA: TGTGCCAGCTTGACAGGGTACGAGCAGTACTTC.

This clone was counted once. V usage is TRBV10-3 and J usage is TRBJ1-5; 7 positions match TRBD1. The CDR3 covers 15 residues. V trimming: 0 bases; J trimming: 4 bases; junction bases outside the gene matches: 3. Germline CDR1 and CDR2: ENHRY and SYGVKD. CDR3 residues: CAISESRQGNQPQHF. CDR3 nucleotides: TGTGCCATCAGTGAGTCCCGACAGGGAAATCAGCCCCAGCATTTT.

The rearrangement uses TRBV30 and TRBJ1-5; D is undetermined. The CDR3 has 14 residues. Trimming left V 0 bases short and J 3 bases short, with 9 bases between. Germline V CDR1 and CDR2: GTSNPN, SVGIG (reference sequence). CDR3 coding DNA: TGTGCCTGGAGTGTACGAGCGCACAATCAGCCCCAGCATTTT. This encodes CAWSVRAHNQPQHF.

The CDR3 bases are TGTGCCAGCAGCTTCACAGGGGGCACCGGGGAGCTGTTTTTT. Encoded protein: CASSFTGGTGELFF. The rearrangement uses TRBV7-3 and TRBJ2-2, with 8 bases that match TRBD1. Germline CDR1 reads SGHTA; CDR2 reads FQGTGA. This CDR3 region has 14 residues. J was trimmed by 4 bases and V by 3 bases; bases with no gene match: 1.

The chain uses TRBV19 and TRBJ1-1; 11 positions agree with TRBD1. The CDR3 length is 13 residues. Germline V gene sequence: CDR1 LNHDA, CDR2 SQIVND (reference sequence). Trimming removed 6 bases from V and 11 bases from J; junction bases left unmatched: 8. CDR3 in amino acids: CASSGQGARGAFF. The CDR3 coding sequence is TGTGCCAGTAGCGGACAGGGGGCAAGGGGCGCTTTCTTT.

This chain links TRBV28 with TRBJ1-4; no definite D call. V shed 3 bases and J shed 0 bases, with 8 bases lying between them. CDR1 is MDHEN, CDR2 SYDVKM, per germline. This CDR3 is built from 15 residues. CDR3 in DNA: TGTGCCAGCAGTTTGTTCAGTCCAACTAATGAAAAACTGTTTTTT. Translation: CASSLFSPTNEKLFF.

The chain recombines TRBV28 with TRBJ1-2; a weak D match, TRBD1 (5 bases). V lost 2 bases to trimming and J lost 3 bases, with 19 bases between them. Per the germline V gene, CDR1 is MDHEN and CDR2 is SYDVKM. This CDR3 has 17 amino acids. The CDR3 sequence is CASSLGGWARGYYGYTF. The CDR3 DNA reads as TGTGCCAGCAGTTTAGGCGGATGGGCCCGGGGGTACTATGGCTACACCTTC.

Here the CDR3 DNA reads TGTGCCAGCAGCTTCCGGGAGGGTGAGACCCAGTACTTC. This gives the protein CASSFREGETQYF. V and J are TRBV7-2 and TRBJ2-5; 8 nucleotides agree with TRBD2. The CDR3 covers 13 residues. The germline CDR1 and CDR2 sequences are SGHTA and FQGNSA. V was pared by 3 bases and J by 5 bases, with 2 bases of the junction left unmatched. The full variable domain, completed using reference TRBV7-2 and TRBJ2-5, is GAGVSQSPSNKVTEKGKDVELRCDPISGHTALYWYRQSLGQGLEFLIYFQGNSAPDKSGLPSDRFSAERTGGSVSTLTIQRTQQEDSAVYLCASSFREGETQYFGPGTRLLVL.

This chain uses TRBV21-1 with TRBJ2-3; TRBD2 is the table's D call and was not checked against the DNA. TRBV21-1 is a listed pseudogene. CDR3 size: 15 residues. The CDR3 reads CASSRSSALTDTQYF. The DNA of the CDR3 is TGTGCCAGCAGCCGATCGAGCGCGTTGACAGATACGCAGTATTTT.

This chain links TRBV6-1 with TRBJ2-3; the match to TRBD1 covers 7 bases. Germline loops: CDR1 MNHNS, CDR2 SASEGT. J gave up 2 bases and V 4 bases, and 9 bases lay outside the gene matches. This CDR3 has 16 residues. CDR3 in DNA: TGTGCCAGCAGTGCCCGGGACAGCCTATTCACAGATACGCAGTATTTT. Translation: CASSARDSLFTDTQYF.

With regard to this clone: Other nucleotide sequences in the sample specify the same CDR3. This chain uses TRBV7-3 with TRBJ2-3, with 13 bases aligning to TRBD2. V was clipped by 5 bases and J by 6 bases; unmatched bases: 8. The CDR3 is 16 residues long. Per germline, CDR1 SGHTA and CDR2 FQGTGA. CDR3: CASSLGLAGATDTQYF. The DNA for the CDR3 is TGTGCCAGCAGCCTCGGACTAGCGGGAGCAACGGATACGCAGTATTTT. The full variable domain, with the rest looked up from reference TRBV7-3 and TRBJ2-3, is GAGVSQTPSNKVTEKGKYVELRCDPISGHTALYWYRQSLGQGPEFLIYFQGTGAADDSGLPNDRFFAVRPEGSVSTLKIQRTERGDSAVYLCASSLGLAGATDTQYFGPGTRLTVL.

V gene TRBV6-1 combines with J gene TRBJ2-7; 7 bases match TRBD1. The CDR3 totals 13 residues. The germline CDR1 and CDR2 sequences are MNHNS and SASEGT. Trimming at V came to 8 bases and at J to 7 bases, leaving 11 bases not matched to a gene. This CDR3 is CASPRDSMGEQYF. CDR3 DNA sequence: TGTGCCAGCCCGAGGGACAGCATGGGGGAGCAGTACTTC.

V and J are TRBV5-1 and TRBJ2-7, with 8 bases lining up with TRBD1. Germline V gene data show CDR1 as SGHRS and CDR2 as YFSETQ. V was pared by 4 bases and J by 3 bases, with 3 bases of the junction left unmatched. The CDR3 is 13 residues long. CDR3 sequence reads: CASSKQGDYEQYF. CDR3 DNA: TGCGCCAGCAGCAAACAGGGGGACTACGAGCAGTACTTC.

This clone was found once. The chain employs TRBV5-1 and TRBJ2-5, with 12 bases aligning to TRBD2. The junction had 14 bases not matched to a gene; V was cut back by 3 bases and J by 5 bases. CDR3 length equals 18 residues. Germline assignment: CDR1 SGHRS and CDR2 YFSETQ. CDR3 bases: TGCGCCAGCAGCTCTGGATCTCTAGCGGGAGGGAAAAGGGAGACCCAGTACTTC. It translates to CASSSGSLAGGKRETQYF.

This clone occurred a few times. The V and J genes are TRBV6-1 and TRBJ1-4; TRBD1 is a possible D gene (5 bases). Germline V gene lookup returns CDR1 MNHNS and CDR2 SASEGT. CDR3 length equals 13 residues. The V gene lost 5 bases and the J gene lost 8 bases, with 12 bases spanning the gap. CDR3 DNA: TGTGCCAGCAGTTTAAACTCAGGGGAAAAACTGTTTTTT. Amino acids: CASSLNSGEKLFF.

The CDR3, as DNA: TGTGCCAGCAGACCGGGACTAGCGGGAGGGGAGCAGTACTTC. It yields the protein CASRPGLAGGEQYF. The rearrangement uses TRBV5-4 and TRBJ2-7; 16 positions agree with TRBD2. The germline CDR1 and CDR2 sequences are SGHNT and YYREEE (reference sequence). After removal of 5 bases from V and 7 bases from J, the junction contained 3 bases not matched to a gene. CDR3 length: 14 residues. The variable domain in full, completed from reference TRBV5-4 and TRBJ2-7, reads ETGVTQSPTHLIKTRGQQVTLRCSSQSGHNTVSWYQQALGQGPQFIFQYYREEENGRGNFPPRFSGLQFPNYSSELNVNALELDDSALYLCASRPGLAGGEQYFGPGTRLTVT.

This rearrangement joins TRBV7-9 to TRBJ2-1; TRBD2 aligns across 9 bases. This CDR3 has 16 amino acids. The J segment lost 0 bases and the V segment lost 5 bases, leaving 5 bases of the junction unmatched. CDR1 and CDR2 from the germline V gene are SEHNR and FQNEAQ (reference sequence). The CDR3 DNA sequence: TGTGCCAGCAGCCCCCAGACTAGCGGCTCCTACAATGAGCAGTTCTTC. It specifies CASSPQTSGSYNEQFF. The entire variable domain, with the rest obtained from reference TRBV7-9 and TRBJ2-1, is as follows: DTGVSQNPRHKITKRGQNVTFRCDPISEHNRLYWYRQTLGQGPEFLTYFQNEAQLEKSRLLSDRFSAERPKGSFSTLEIQRTEQGDSAMYLCASSPQTSGSYNEQFFGPGTRLTVL.

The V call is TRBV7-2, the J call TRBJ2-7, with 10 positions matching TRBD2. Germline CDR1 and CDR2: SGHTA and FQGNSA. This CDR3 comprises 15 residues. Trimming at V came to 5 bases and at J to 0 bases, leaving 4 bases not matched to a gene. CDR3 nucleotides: TGTGCCAGCAGCCCTACTAGCGGGGACTCCTACGAGCAGTACTTC. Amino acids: CASSPTSGDSYEQYF. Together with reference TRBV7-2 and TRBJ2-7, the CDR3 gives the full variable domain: GAGVSQSPSNKVTEKGKDVELRCDPISGHTALYWYRQSLGQGLEFLIYFQGNSAPDKSGLPSDRFSAERTGGSVSTLTIQRTQQEDSAVYLCASSPTSGDSYEQYFGPGTRLTVT.

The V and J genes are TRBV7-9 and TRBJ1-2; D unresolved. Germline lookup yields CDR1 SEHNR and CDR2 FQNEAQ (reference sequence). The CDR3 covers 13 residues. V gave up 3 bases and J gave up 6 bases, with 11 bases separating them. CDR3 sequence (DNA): TGTGCCAGCAGCTTCCTCGGGAGGGATGGCTACACCTTC. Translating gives CASSFLGRDGYTF.